The clone carrying this T cell receptor (beta chain) was picked up one time. The data stem from a study of blood T cell repertoires in COVID-19. The assay was immunoSEQ multiplex PCR, and TCRdb's table has in-frame clones only and misses some. The table records approximately 250,000 clones, around four fifths of them present only once. The age range of participants was 18 to 89 years, with residence in approximately 25 US areas. The receptor comes from a man younger than 40 with acute COVID-19. Specimen: PBMCs or T cells enriched from blood (not recorded which).

In nucleotides, the CDR3 is TGTGCCAGCAGCCCGGGACAGGGGTTGTACGAGCAGTACGTC. Residues: CASSPGQGLYEQYV. The genes are TRBV6-2 or TRBV6-3 and TRBJ2-7; 10 bases agree with TRBD1. Trimming removed 6 bases from V and 4 bases from J; junction bases left unmatched: 6. The CDR3 totals 14 residues. Germline CDR1 MNHEY, CDR2 SVGEGT.